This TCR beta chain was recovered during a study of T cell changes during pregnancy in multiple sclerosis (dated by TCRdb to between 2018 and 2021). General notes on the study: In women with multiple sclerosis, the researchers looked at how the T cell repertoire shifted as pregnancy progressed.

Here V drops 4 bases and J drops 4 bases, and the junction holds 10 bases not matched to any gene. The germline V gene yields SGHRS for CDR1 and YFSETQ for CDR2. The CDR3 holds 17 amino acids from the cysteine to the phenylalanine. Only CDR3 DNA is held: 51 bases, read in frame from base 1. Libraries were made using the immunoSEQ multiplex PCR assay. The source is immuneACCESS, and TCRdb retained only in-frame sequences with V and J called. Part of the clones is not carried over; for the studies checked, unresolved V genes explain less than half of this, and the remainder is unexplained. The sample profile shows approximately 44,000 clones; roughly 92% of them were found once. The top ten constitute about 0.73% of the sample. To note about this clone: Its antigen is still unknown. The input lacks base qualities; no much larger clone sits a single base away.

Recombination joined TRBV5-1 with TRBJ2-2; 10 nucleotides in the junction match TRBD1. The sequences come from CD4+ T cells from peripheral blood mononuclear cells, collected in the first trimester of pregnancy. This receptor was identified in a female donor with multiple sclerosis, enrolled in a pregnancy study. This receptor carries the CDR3 CASSDIQTGGLTGELFF. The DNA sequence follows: TGCGCCAGCAGCGACATCCAGACAGGGGGCCTCACCGGGGAGCTGTTTTTT.